A selection of T cell receptor beta chains follows, all from one sample in a study of cytomegalovirus exposure and HLA in healthy donors. Libraries were prepared by immunoSEQ multiplex PCR; TCRdb keeps only in-frame clonotypes and omits some of them. This sample yields 100,000 to 150,000 clones, of which 76% are seen a single time; around 2.1% belongs to the top ten. Sequencing input: PBMCs. All receptors come from a man aged 45-60 years in good health and CMV-seronegative. CDR3s include the opening cysteine and the closing phenylalanine or tryptophan. The D gene is left open where the match is weak. Rows may omit the clone size; those that give it use once, few, many or a size class.

abundance | j_gene | v_gene | d_gene | CDR3aa | CDR3nt
- | TRBJ2-1 | TRBV27 | - | CASSLPPNEQFF | TGTGCCAGCAGTTTACCCCCAAATGAGCAGTTCTTC
- | TRBJ1-4 | TRBV19 | TRBD1 | CASRDYRTGDSEKLFF | TGTGCCAGTAGGGACTACCGCACAGGGGACTCTGAAAAACTGTTTTTT
few | TRBJ1-1 | TRBV14 | - | CASSEWAEKAFF | TGTGCCAGCAGCGAATGGGCTGAGAAAGCTTTCTTT
- | TRBJ2-1 | TRBV6-4 | - | CASSGVRGNEQFF | TGTGCCAGCAGTGGCGTCAGGGGCAATGAGCAGTTCTTC
- | TRBJ2-3 | TRBV5-1 | TRBD1 | CASSMGQGATDTQYF | TGCGCCAGCAGCATGGGACAGGGGGCCACAGATACGCAGTATTTT
- | TRBJ2-3 | TRBV6-5 | TRBD2 | CASYPSGGDTDTQYF | TGTGCCAGCTACCCTAGCGGGGGGGACACAGATACGCAGTATTTT
- | TRBJ2-6 | TRBV7-9 | - | CASSLFRGRSGANVLTF | TGTGCCAGCAGCTTATTCAGGGGGAGGTCTGGGGCCAACGTCCTGACTTTC
- | TRBJ2-1 | TRBV7-2 | TRBD2 | CASSRTSGGEVNEQFF | TGTGCCAGCAGTCGGACTAGCGGGGGGGAAGTAAATGAGCAGTTCTTC
few | TRBJ1-1 | TRBV18 | - | CASSQGPSNTEAFF | TGTGCCAGCTCACAGGGGCCTTCGAACACTGAAGCTTTCTTT
- | TRBJ1-3 | TRBV29-1 | - | CSVVRERQTGNTIYF | TGCAGCGTTGTGAGGGAGCGTCAGACTGGAAACACCATATATTTT
- | TRBJ1-2 | TRBV5-6 | - | CASSPGLQYGYTF | TGTGCCAGCAGCCCCGGCCTACAGTATGGCTACACCTTC
- | TRBJ2-1 | TRBV6-5 | - | CASSYIAAGRYNEQFF | TGTGCCAGCAGTTACATCGCCGCAGGGCGGTACAATGAGCAGTTCTTC
- | TRBJ2-7 | TRBV7-3 | - | CASSLTGVAGEAYEQYF | TGTGCCAGCAGCTTAACGGGCGTGGCAGGGGAAGCCTACGAGCAGTACTTC
- | TRBJ1-2 | TRBV11-2 | - | CASSLEYRVGGYTF | TGTGCCAGCAGCTTAGAGTACAGGGTCGGGGGCTACACCTTC
- | TRBJ1-1 | TRBV14 | - | CASSQDWWGMGTEAFF | TGTGCCAGCAGCCAAGATTGGTGGGGCATGGGCACTGAAGCTTTCTTT
- | TRBJ2-3 | TRBV5-1 | - | CASTATVTSTDTQYF | TGCGCCAGCACCGCGACAGTTACTAGCACAGATACGCAGTATTTT
- | TRBJ1-5 | TRBV19 | TRBD1 | CASTATGGGNSNQPQHF | TGTGCCAGTACCGCGACAGGGGGCGGGAATAGCAATCAGCCCCAGCATTTT
- | TRBJ1-1 | TRBV4-3 | - | CASSQGSVNTEAFF | TGCGCCAGCAGCCAAGGTTCCGTGAACACTGAAGCTTTCTTT
- | TRBJ1-5 | TRBV29-1 | TRBD1 | CSVASGTGDQPQHF | TGCAGCGTTGCCTCCGGGACAGGGGATCAGCCCCAGCATTTT
- | TRBJ1-2 | TRBV9 | TRBD1 | CASSGDRGNYGYTF | TGTGCCAGCAGCGGTGACAGGGGGAACTATGGCTACACCTTC
- | TRBJ2-1 | TRBV9 | - | CASSVMQGSFNEQFF | TGTGCCAGCAGCGTGATGCAGGGGAGTTTCAATGAGCAGTTCTTC
once | TRBJ1-3 | TRBV5-4 | - | CASSLNRYSGNTIYF | TGTGCCAGCAGCTTGAACAGATACTCTGGAAACACCATATATTTT
- | TRBJ1-1 | TRBV7-3 | - | CASSLGWRGTEAFF | TGTGCCAGCAGCCTAGGTTGGAGGGGCACTGAAGCTTTCTTT
- | TRBJ1-3 | TRBV28 | TRBD1 | CASESQGGYRNTIYF | TGTGCCAGCGAAAGCCAGGGGGGTTATCGGAACACCATATATTTT